This TCR beta chain was retrieved from a study of blood T cell repertoires in COVID-19 (dated by TCRdb to 2018 to 2020). Describing the broader study: Samples from collaborators originated in the United States, Italy and Spain and spanned both the acute and convalescent phases of COVID-19. The samples were drawn from the first 160 participants of the ongoing ImmuneRACE study and from 1,254 subjects provided by 6 global collaborators. Where available, HLA class I and class II types were obtained from metadata supplied by the sample provider rather than from assay-based typing. The repertoires were released in a freely available public database intended as a resource for research on the immune response to SARS-CoV-2. The dataset comprised deeply sampled blood TCRbeta repertoires from subjects exposed to, actively infected with, or recovered from COVID-19. The material from the prospective study consisted of cDNA or gDNA derived from T cells, B-cell-depleted T cells, or PBMCs. The sample metadata nearly always contained a de-identified subject ID, COVID-19 status, age in years and sex. On the study overall, not on this receptor specifically: Clinical and demographic metadata were provided uncurated, with the amount varying by source and participant.

Collaborating institutions collected whole blood in K2EDTA tubes following their own protocols. For TCRbeta analysis, collaborators shipped samples as frozen whole blood, isolated PBMCs, or DNA extracted from either of those sample types. The CDR1 and CDR2 encoded by the germline V gene (reference sequence) are MNHEY and SMNVEV. At the junction V is shortened by 3 bases and J by 8 bases, with 13 bases in between. From cysteine to phenylalanine, the CDR3 is 13 amino acids long. Only the CDR3 part of the read is kept: 39 bases, read in frame from the first base. Details on this clone: What this receptor recognizes is not known. Per-base qualities were not stored, and no clone one base away is much larger.

TCRbeta CDR3 regions were amplified from genomic DNA by means of the immunoSEQ Assay, a bias-controlled multiplex PCR. As for how the authors treated the data: Nucleated cell counts per sample were estimated from amplification of reference gene primers within the assay. To quantify the absolute abundance of each unique TCRbeta CDR3 rearrangement, sequence reads were collapsed and filtered. For each sample, productive Simpson clonality was calculated as the square root of Simpson's diversity index over productive rearrangements. This is the immuneACCESS table as TCRdb keeps it, with only in-frame sequences that have V and J called. A part of the clones is gone; compared with another copy, unresolved V genes explain less than half, and the rest is unexplained. The DNA was the basis for D and trimming; V, J and clone size are from that table. Present in this sample are about 74,000 clones, around nine tenths of which were seen just once. Of the sample, over 25% falls within the top ten clones.

The TCR sequence derives from a woman of 80 years or more with active or convalescent COVID-19. The rearranged segments are TRBV27 and TRBJ1-2; a weak D assignment points to TRBD1 (5 bases agree). Sample: peripheral blood. The DNA is TGTGCCAGCAGTTTCGGGGGAGGTTACGGCTACACCTTC. Translation gives CASSFGGGYGYTF.